Below, one TCR beta chain is given with its context. The sequenced template was RNA, covering the TCR beta CDR3 region. In the first round, RT-PCR was carried out with HTBI primers, and a multiplex PCR formed the second round. Via MiXCR, TCRdb re-called the multiplex PCR reads, giving one row per CDR3 protein. The table lists over 500,000 distinct CDR3 sequences, about a fifth of them singletons, with about 6.6% in the top ten. The data belong to a study of Graves' ophthalmopathy and Graves' hyperthyroidism. In germline, CDR1 is MNHEY, CDR2 SMNVEV (reference sequence). The length of the CDR3 is 10 residues. Trimming pared 7 bases from V and 9 bases from J, leaving 9 bases between.

The sample was peripheral blood. The origin of this receptor is a woman younger than 35 with stable Graves' hyperthyroidism. Some clones in this sample may be carry-over from other donors' samples. The chain combines TRBV27 with TRBJ1-1; D unresolved. The chain's CDR3 is CASIYRKAFF. The CDR3 nucleotides are TGTGCCAGCATTTATCGCAAAGCTTTCTTT.